A single sample is the source of the 28 T cell receptor beta chains below, sequenced in a study of shared clonotypes between healthy human individuals. TCRdb's copy holds only in-frame clones and misses some; the assay was immunoSEQ multiplex PCR. The sample consists of about 2.4 million clones, over 85% of them appearing once. The sample was naive CD4+ T cells from PBMCs. The subset was: CD45RA+ positively selected. Receptor source: a man between 18 and 29 years old in good health. Some clones in this sample may be carry-over from other donors' samples.

This clone has only a few counts. The chain uses TRBV19 and TRBJ1-2; D not certain. V lost 1 base and J 4 bases, leaving 10 bases between the germline ends. The CDR3 contains 14 residues. Germline V gene data show CDR1 as LNHDA and CDR2 as SQIVND (reference sequence). This chain's CDR3 is CASSIGGSGYGYTF. CDR3 in DNA: TGTGCCAGTAGTATAGGTGGGTCCGGCTATGGCTACACCTTC.

This rearrangement joins TRBV27 to TRBJ2-7; D may be TRBD1 or TRBD2 (5 bases each). Trimming removed 3 bases at V and 3 bases at J, with 21 bases between. There are 17 residues in the CDR3. Germline V gene sequence: CDR1 MNHEY, CDR2 SMNVEV (reference sequence). CDR3 protein: CASSLLAPVRGYYEQYF. CDR3 nucleotides: TGTGCCAGCAGTTTGTTAGCCCCCGTGAGGGGATACTACGAGCAGTACTTC.

The chain uses TRBV5-6 and TRBJ2-3; 8 positions match TRBD1. The V gene's germline CDR1 is SGHDT and CDR2 YYEEEE. This CDR3 region has 18 residues. The trim removed 0 bases at V and 3 bases at J, leaving 12 bases unmatched. The CDR3 DNA follows: TGTGCCAGCAGCTTGGCCCCTATAAGACAGGGGTGGACAGATACGCAGTATTTT. Its translation: CASSLAPIRQGWTDTQYF.

The V call is TRBV7-3, the J call TRBJ2-2; D is possibly TRBD2 (6 bases). The CDR3 sequence is 15 residues long. Trimming left V 5 bases short and J 3 bases short, with 13 bases between. The germline V gene encodes CDR1 SGHTA and CDR2 FQGTGA. CDR3 amino acids: CASSPTRADTGELFF. For the CDR3, the DNA is TGTGCCAGCAGCCCGACTAGGGCAGACACCGGGGAGCTGTTTTTT.

The V gene is TRBV5-6, the J gene TRBJ2-2, with 9 positions matching TRBD2. CDR3 length: 16 amino acids. Germline lookup yields CDR1 SGHDT and CDR2 YYEEEE. V lost 4 bases and J lost 7; bases outside the gene matches: 11. The CDR3 spells CASSTPGSGGGGELFF. The DNA for the CDR3 is TGTGCCAGCAGCACCCCCGGTAGCGGGGGTGGCGGGGAGCTGTTTTTT.

The chain couples TRBV9 to TRBJ1-5, with unresolved D. Germline CDR1 and CDR2: SGDLS and YYNGEE. The CDR3 covers 15 residues. Trimming took 3 bases from V and 0 from J, leaving 10 bases between them. This CDR3 reads CASSARAHSNQPQHF. The CDR3 bases are TGTGCCAGCAGCGCCCGGGCCCATAGCAATCAGCCCCAGCATTTT.

J is TRBJ2-3 and V is TRBV9, with TRBD1 matching 7 bases. This CDR3 spans 18 amino acids. The germline V gene has CDR1 SGDLS and CDR2 YYNGEE. Germline trimming cut 4 bases from V and 1 base from J; bases unmatched to any gene: 15. The CDR3 sequence is CASSPTGKRTSGTDTQYF. The DNA of the CDR3 is TGTGCCAGCAGCCCGACAGGGAAAAGGACTTCGGGCACAGATACGCAGTATTTT.

The rearrangement joins TRBV5-1 to TRBJ2-2; maybe TRBD1 (6 bases). Deletions cut 6 bases from V and 0 bases from J, with 15 bases between. CDR1 SGHRS and CDR2 YFSETQ come from the germline V gene. The CDR3 runs 16 residues. CDR3 DNA sequence: TGCGCCAGCAACCCCCGTTCAGGGGCGAACACCGGGGAGCTGTTTTTT. Translation gives CASNPRSGANTGELFF.

The chain links TRBV4-3 to TRBJ2-7, with TRBD2 identical over 11 bases. Trimming cost V 1 base and J 3 bases; bases outside gene matches: 11. The CDR3 has 18 residues. Germline CDR1 is LGHNA and CDR2 is YSLEER. The CDR3: CASSQAFGTSGSIYEQYF. In DNA, the CDR3 is TGCGCCAGCAGCCAAGCATTCGGGACTAGCGGATCTATCTACGAGCAGTACTTC.

The chain is built from TRBV9 and TRBJ2-7, with D possibly TRBD1 on 5 matching bases. The CDR3 sequence is 13 residues long. Trimming cost V 3 bases and J 6 bases, with 13 bases left between them. CDR1 and CDR2 from the germline V gene are SGDLS and YYNGEE. Written as DNA, the CDR3 is TGTGCCAGCAGCGCAGGGCTCCTGGTCGAGCAGTACTTC. It is translated as CASSAGLLVEQYF.

The chain links TRBV5-1 to TRBJ2-7; D possibly uses TRBD1 or TRBD2 (5 bases each). The germline V and J ends were trimmed by 4 bases and 5 bases, with 10 bases remaining between them. Germline loops: CDR1 SGHRS, CDR2 YFSETQ. The length of the CDR3 is 12 residues. The CDR3 DNA follows: TGCGCCAGCAGCCCTGAGGGGCACGAGCAGTACTTC. Translating gives CASSPEGHEQYF.

This clone was recorded once. The gene calls are TRBV7-2 and TRBJ2-7; unclear D gene. Germline V gives CDR1 SGHTA, CDR2 FQGNSA. V lost 5 bases and J 2 bases, leaving 13 bases between the germline ends. The CDR3 length is 14 residues. The CDR3, as DNA: TGTGCCAGCAGCCGCAAATGGCCCACCTACGAGCAGTACTTC. Amino acids: CASSRKWPTYEQYF.

CDR3 sequence reads: CASSVIDINYGYTF. DNA for the CDR3: TGTGCCAGCAGTGTCATAGATATCAACTATGGCTACACCTTC. The chain uses TRBV2 and TRBJ1-2, with no clear D. The CDR3 spans 14 residues. Germline loops: CDR1 SNHLY, CDR2 FYNNEI. V was pared by 4 bases and J by 2 bases, with 11 bases between.

This chain joins TRBV5-4 and TRBJ2-7, with D perhaps matching TRBD1 or TRBD2 (7 bases each). V was shortened by 1 base and J by 2 bases, with 22 bases between the two germline ends. This CDR3 has 18 amino acids. Germline CDR1 reads SGHNT; CDR2 reads YYREEE (reference sequence). The CDR3 is CASSLKRLQGGTAYEQYF. DNA for the CDR3: TGTGCCAGCAGCTTGAAACGACTTCAGGGGGGGACGGCCTACGAGCAGTACTTC.

This clone was detected only a few times. The J gene is TRBJ1-5, the V gene TRBV30; D is uncertain. This CDR3 comprises 14 residues. The ends were cut back, 5 bases at V and 4 bases at J, with 15 bases in the middle. The germline V gene has CDR1 GTSNPN and CDR2 SVGIG (reference sequence). The CDR3 DNA follows: TGTGCCTGGGGCAACCGGGCCCATAATCAGCCCCAGCATTTT. Protein sequence: CAWGNRAHNQPQHF.

The chain has TRBV18 and TRBJ1-2; the match to TRBD1 covers 7 bases. Germline-derived CDR1 and CDR2 are KGHSH and LQKENI. Losses at the gene ends were 1 base for V and 3 bases for J; bases not matched to a gene: 2. The CDR3 contains 14 residues. CDR3 residues: CASSPRQGDYGYTF. CDR3 nucleotide sequence: TGTGCCAGCTCACCACGCCAGGGGGACTATGGCTACACCTTC.

The sample holds one count of this clone. The chain uses TRBV4-2 and TRBJ2-7; 7 bases line up with TRBD2. Germline assignment: CDR1 LGHNA and CDR2 YNFKEQ. The CDR3 has 15 amino acids. The V gene end was trimmed by 2 bases and the J gene end by 3 bases; junction bases not matched to a gene: 7. For the CDR3, the DNA is TGTGCCAGCAGCCAATCGGCGGGAGCCTACTACGAGCAGTACTTC. Its protein product is CASSQSAGAYYEQYF.

This chain links TRBV5-6 with TRBJ1-1; D is unclear. The CDR3 runs to 13 residues. The V end was cut by 4 bases, the J end by 0 bases, with 7 bases between. The germline gives CDR1 SGHDT, CDR2 YYEEEE. The chain's CDR3 is CASSRTLNTEAFF. CDR3 in DNA: TGTGCCAGCAGCCGGACCTTGAACACTGAAGCTTTCTTT.

This clone occurred once. The chain recombines TRBV9 with TRBJ2-5, with TRBD2 matching 13 bases. V gave up 3 bases and J gave up 5 bases; unmatched junction bases: 7. This CDR3 has 16 amino acids. Germline V gene sequence: CDR1 SGDLS, CDR2 YYNGEE. This CDR3 reads CASSATSGRAMETQYF. In DNA, the CDR3 is TGTGCCAGCAGCGCTACTAGCGGGAGGGCCATGGAGACCCAGTACTTC.

The chain uses TRBV10-3 and TRBJ1-1; no reliable D call. The CDR3 has 12 residues. Trimming stripped 2 bases from V and 11 bases from J, with 12 bases between. Germline lookup yields CDR1 ENHRY and CDR2 SYGVKD. The CDR3 protein is CAISELAGLAFF. The DNA of the CDR3 is TGTGCCATCAGTGAGCTCGCTGGGTTGGCTTTCTTT.

The chain joins TRBV5-1 to TRBJ2-2; D is undetermined. Trimming took off 5 bases at V and 2 bases at J, with 22 bases between the two ends. This CDR3 is built from 18 residues. Germline CDR1 and CDR2: SGHRS and YFSETQ. The CDR3 DNA reads as TGCGCCAGCAGTTTTCGACGTTGGTCGATGAGTAACACCGGGGAGCTGTTTTTT. It encodes CASSFRRWSMSNTGELFF.

This clone was found once. This rearrangement joins TRBV7-2 to TRBJ1-1, with TRBD1 as a possible D gene (5 bases). Trimming took off 8 bases at V and 0 bases at J, with 13 bases between the two ends. This CDR3 region has 14 residues. Germline V lookup: CDR1 SGHTA, CDR2 FQGNSA. The CDR3 is CASRSGGMNTEAFF. The CDR3 region has the DNA TGTGCCAGCCGCTCGGGGGGGATGAACACTGAAGCTTTCTTT. The whole variable domain, remainder taken from reference TRBV7-2 and TRBJ1-1, is GAGVSQSPSNKVTEKGKDVELRCDPISGHTALYWYRQSLGQGLEFLIYFQGNSAPDKSGLPSDRFSAERTGGSVSTLTIQRTQQEDSAVYLCASRSGGMNTEAFFGQGTRLTVV.

The J gene is TRBJ2-3, the V gene TRBV11-2; D is tentatively TRBD1 or TRBD2 (6 bases each). Germline values: CDR1 SGHAT, CDR2 FQNNGV. The CDR3 totals 16 residues. Trimming took 5 bases from V and 1 from J, leaving 16 bases between them. DNA of the CDR3: TGTGCCAGCAGCCCGACTGGGGGGCGCGGCACAGATACGCAGTATTTT. Amino acids: CASSPTGGRGTDTQYF.

The rearrangement links TRBV19 to TRBJ2-7; D remains ambiguous. V was trimmed by 4 bases and J by 2 bases, leaving 9 bases between them. Germline V gives CDR1 LNHDA, CDR2 SQIVND (reference sequence). The length of the CDR3 is 13 residues. CDR3 protein: CASSTHNTYEQYF. The CDR3 DNA is TGTGCCAGTAGTACACATAACACCTACGAGCAGTACTTC.

CDR3 protein: CASSPLRGGELFF. The CDR3 DNA reads TGTGCCAGCAGCCCCCTACGGGGAGGGGAGCTGTTTTTT. The J gene is TRBJ2-2, the V gene TRBV7-9; perhaps TRBD2 as D (5 bases). The length of the CDR3 is 13 residues. Germline CDR1 SEHNR, CDR2 FQNEAQ (reference sequence). Trimming took 5 bases from V and 8 from J, leaving 12 bases between them.

The chain employs TRBV7-9 and TRBJ1-2, with TRBD1 as a possible D gene (6 bases). CDR1 is SEHNR, CDR2 FQNEAQ, per germline (reference sequence). With 1 base removed from V and 5 bases from J, the gap between germline ends came to 17 bases. The CDR3 runs 16 residues. The CDR3 DNA is TGTGCCAGCAGCTTAGAGGGGGATTCACGGTGGTATGGCTACACCTTC. This sequence encodes CASSLEGDSRWYGYTF.

The J gene is TRBJ1-4, the V gene TRBV5-6; D not certain. CDR1 is SGHDT, CDR2 YYEEEE, per germline. The ends were cut back, 0 bases at V and 5 bases at J, with 11 bases in the middle. The CDR3 runs to 15 residues. The CDR3 loop is CASSLVEVGNEKLFF. The CDR3 DNA follows: TGTGCCAGCAGCTTGGTTGAGGTCGGGAATGAAAAACTGTTTTTT.

The chain carries TRBV15 and TRBJ2-7; 11 bases match TRBD2. The germline gives CDR1 LNHNV, CDR2 YYDKDF (reference sequence). The CDR3 contains 15 residues. The J segment lost 5 bases and the V segment lost 1 base, leaving 4 bases of the junction unmatched. The CDR3 DNA is TGTGCCACCAGCAGAGGGGCTAGCGGGAGGAACGAGCAGTACTTC. Residues: CATSRGASGRNEQYF. Drawing the rest from reference TRBV15 and TRBJ2-7, the complete variable domain is DAMVIQNPRYQVTQFGKPVTLSCSQTLNHNVMYWYQQKSSQAPKLLFHYYDKDFNNEADTPDNFQSRRPNTSFCFLDIRSPGLGDTAMYLCATSRGASGRNEQYFGPGTRLTVT.